The 27 T cell receptor beta chains listed next were all sequenced from one sample in a study of T cell responses to AZD1222 COVID-19 vaccine. Clones were read by immunoSEQ multiplex PCR, and TCRdb kept only the in-frame ones, dropping some. This table has 90,000 to 110,000 clones, approximately 91% appearing once. Specimen: peripheral blood, collected on day 0 of MenACWY control vaccination. Receptors originate from an adult in good health.

This chain joins TRBV6-5 and TRBJ2-7; D is uncertain. The germline gives CDR1 MNHEY, CDR2 SVGAGI. Trimming removed 6 bases at V and 1 base at J, with 10 bases between. CDR3 length equals 13 residues. CDR3 amino acids: CASSRGPSYEQYF. The DNA for the CDR3 is TGTGCCAGCAGCCGAGGACCTTCCTACGAGCAGTACTTC.

The chain joins TRBV9 to TRBJ2-5; no reliable D call. Trimming pared 3 bases from V and 4 bases from J, leaving 13 bases between. CDR3 length: 14 amino acids. In germline, CDR1 is SGDLS, CDR2 YYNGEE. The CDR3 reads CASSAWASRETQYF. The CDR3 nucleotides read TGTGCCAGCAGCGCGTGGGCTAGTCGAGAGACCCAGTACTTC.

V and J are TRBV11-1 and TRBJ2-2; 8 nucleotides line up with TRBD2. The ends lost 5 bases at V and 4 bases at J; junction bases unmatched: 6. The germline gives CDR1 SGHAT, CDR2 FQDESV (reference sequence). The CDR3 covers 15 residues. The CDR3 spells CASSLGLAATGELFF. Written as DNA, the CDR3 is TGTGCCAGCAGCCTAGGACTAGCAGCCACCGGGGAGCTGTTTTTT.

The chain links TRBV21-1 to TRBJ1-5; TRBD1 is the table's D call and was not checked against the DNA. TRBV21-1 is noted as a pseudogene. The CDR3 is 15 residues long. The CDR3 region is CASSNSDTSHQPQHF. DNA for the CDR3: TGTGCCAGCAGCAACTCGGACACCTCTCATCAGCCCCAGCATTTT.

This clone has only one observation. The genes are TRBV12-3 or TRBV12-4 and TRBJ1-3; D may be TRBD1 (5 bases). Trimming removed 7 bases from V and 2 bases from J, with 9 bases in between. The CDR3 is 13 amino acids. The chain's CDR3 is CASIIGAGNTIYF. The CDR3 DNA sequence: TGTGCCAGCATCATAGGGGCTGGAAACACCATATATTTT.

CDR3 bases: TGTGCCAGCAGCGTTACAGGGAGAGTCTATGGCTACACCTTC. Translating it yields CASSVTGRVYGYTF. The chain couples TRBV7-2 to TRBJ1-2; possibly TRBD1 for D (6 bases). The CDR3 runs to 14 residues. Trimming removed 5 bases at V and 4 bases at J, with 14 bases between. CDR1 SGHTA and CDR2 FQGNSA come from the germline V gene. The complete variable domain, with remaining parts taken from reference TRBV7-2 and TRBJ1-2, reads GAGVSQSPSNKVTEKGKDVELRCDPISGHTALYWYRQSLGQGLEFLIYFQGNSAPDKSGLPSDRFSAERTGGSVSTLTIQRTQQEDSAVYLCASSVTGRVYGYTFGSGTRLTVV.

The CDR3 here is CASSLVGEVVNYGYTF. In DNA, the CDR3 is TGTGCCAGCAGCTTGGTTGGAGAAGTAGTGAACTATGGCTACACCTTC. The rearrangement uses TRBV5-6 and TRBJ1-2; D gene unclear. V lost 0 bases and J 2 bases, leaving 14 bases between the germline ends. Germline assignment: CDR1 SGHDT and CDR2 YYEEEE. CDR3 size: 16 residues.

A single count supports this clone. V and J are TRBV27 and TRBJ2-7; a weak D match, TRBD1 (5 bases). Germline loops: CDR1 MNHEY, CDR2 SMNVEV (reference sequence). V shed 3 bases and J shed 2 bases, with 8 bases lying between them. The CDR3 is made up of 13 amino acids. CDR3 nucleotides: TGTGCCAGCAGTTTGGCAGGGCCCTACGAGCAGTACTTC. It encodes CASSLAGPYEQYF.

The chain is built from TRBV5-1 and TRBJ1-4; weak D call: TRBD1 (5 bases). The CDR3 is 16 amino acids. The germline gives CDR1 SGHRS, CDR2 YFSETQ. V was clipped by 0 bases and J by 3 bases, with 12 bases between them. In DNA, the CDR3 is TGCGCCAGCAGCTTGGAAGGGGATATGTCTAATGAAAAACTGTTTTTT. Its protein is CASSLEGDMSNEKLFF.

The chain combines TRBV3-1 (or the pseudogene TRBV3-2) with TRBJ1-3; D ambiguous. Looked up from germline, CDR1 is LGHDT and CDR2 is YNNKEL (reference sequence). The V end was cut by 1 base, the J end by 4 bases, with 8 bases between. This CDR3 is built from 14 residues. CDR3 region: CASSQAIRGNTIYF. In DNA form, the CDR3 reads TGTGCCAGCAGCCAAGCTATTCGGGGAAACACCATATATTTT.

The chain joins TRBV5-1 to TRBJ2-3; TRBD1 matches 9 bases. J gave up 1 base and V 3 bases, and 3 bases lay outside the gene matches. Germline values: CDR1 SGHRS, CDR2 YFSETQ. The CDR3 totals 15 residues. DNA of the CDR3: TGCGCCAGCAGCTGGGGACAGGGAGGCACAGATACGCAGTATTTT. Its translation is CASSWGQGGTDTQYF.

This chain's CDR3 is CASSLEANEQYF. The CDR3 nucleotides are TGTGCCAGCAGCTTGGAGGCCAACGAGCAGTACTTC. This chain connects TRBV5-4 to TRBJ2-7; D remains ambiguous. Trimming pared 0 bases from V and 5 bases from J, leaving 6 bases between. The CDR3 loop spans 12 amino acids. Germline V CDR1 and CDR2: SGHNT, YYREEE (reference sequence).

In its sample, this clone was seen once. V gene TRBV27 combines with J gene TRBJ1-4, with 7 bases that match TRBD1. CDR1 is MNHEY and CDR2 is SMNVEV in the germline V gene (reference sequence). This CDR3 has 15 residues. Trimming removed 4 bases from V and 0 bases from J; junction bases left unmatched: 2. CDR3 region: CASSSGQATNEKLFF. Written as DNA, the CDR3 is TGTGCCAGCAGTTCCGGACAGGCAACTAATGAAAAACTGTTTTTT.

This chain links TRBV7-2 with TRBJ2-3; 9 nucleotides agree with TRBD2. CDR1 and CDR2 (germline): SGHTA, FQGNSA. V lost 6 bases and J lost 1; bases outside the gene matches: 8. The CDR3 spans 16 residues. This CDR3 reads CASRSPLAGGTDTQYF. CDR3 in DNA: TGTGCCAGCAGATCTCCTTTAGCGGGGGGCACAGATACGCAGTATTTT. The full variable domain, completed using reference TRBV7-2 and TRBJ2-3, is GAGVSQSPSNKVTEKGKDVELRCDPISGHTALYWYRQSLGQGLEFLIYFQGNSAPDKSGLPSDRFSAERTGGSVSTLTIQRTQQEDSAVYLCASRSPLAGGTDTQYFGPGTRLTVL.

V and J are TRBV24-1 and TRBJ2-3; D may be TRBD1 (6 bases). The CDR3 runs 14 residues. V lost 3 bases, J lost 2 bases, and 8 bases lay in between. The germline V gene has CDR1 KGHDR and CDR2 SFDVKD. CDR3 bases: TGTGCCACCAGTGATCGGACAGACACAGATACGCAGTATTTT. Translating it yields CATSDRTDTDTQYF.

The rearrangement uses TRBV19 and TRBJ2-3; D might be TRBD1 or TRBD2, each matching 6 bases. CDR3 size: 15 residues. Trimming stripped 3 bases from V and 0 bases from J, with 10 bases between. Germline values: CDR1 LNHDA, CDR2 SQIVND (reference sequence). This CDR3 is CASSIIGGSTDTQYF. The CDR3 DNA sequence: TGTGCCAGTAGTATCATAGGGGGGAGCACAGATACGCAGTATTTT.

CDR3 nucleotide sequence: TGTGCCAGCAGCGGGGACAGAACCATCGACGAGCAGTACTTC. Encoded protein: CASSGDRTIDEQYF. This chain uses TRBV5-4 with TRBJ2-7, with TRBD1 identical over 7 bases. V was clipped by 4 bases and J by 5 bases; unmatched bases: 9. CDR1 is SGHNT, CDR2 YYREEE, per germline (reference sequence). The CDR3 has 14 amino acids.

This clone was seen once. The rearrangement joins TRBV5-4 to TRBJ2-1; 12 bases are a match to TRBD2. Looked up from germline, CDR1 is SGHNT and CDR2 is YYREEE (reference sequence). The V and J ends lost 1 base and 6 bases, in that order; junction bases with no gene match: 5. This CDR3 region has 16 residues. CDR3 nucleotides: TGTGCCAGCAGCTTGAGGGCTAGCGGGGGGGCCAATGAGCAGTTCTTC. It translates to CASSLRASGGANEQFF.

The V call is TRBV5-1, the J call TRBJ1-1; D perhaps matches TRBD1 (6 bases). Trimming removed 4 bases at V and 8 bases at J, with 15 bases between. The germline CDR1 and CDR2 sequences are SGHRS and YFSETQ. This CDR3 contains 13 residues. For the CDR3, the DNA is TGCGCCAGCAGCCCCCTGGGGGCGGTAGAAGCTTTCTTT. It translates to CASSPLGAVEAFF.

The CDR3 region is CASSPRTGATNSPLHF. CDR3 DNA: TGTGCCAGCAGTCCACGGACAGGGGCGACGAATTCACCCCTCCACTTT. The rearrangement uses TRBV27 and TRBJ1-6, with 9 nucleotides matching TRBD1. Germline V gives CDR1 MNHEY, CDR2 SMNVEV (reference sequence). Trimming removed 5 bases from V and 7 bases from J; junction bases left unmatched: 9. This CDR3 spans 16 amino acids.

The chain uses TRBV18 and TRBJ1-1; a possible D gene is TRBD1 (5 bases). Trimming removed 3 bases from V and 0 bases from J, with 11 bases in between. The CDR3 extends over 15 amino acids. Germline V gene sequence: CDR1 KGHSH, CDR2 LQKENI. The chain's CDR3 is CASSPGEAVNTEAFF. Here the CDR3 DNA reads TGTGCCAGCTCACCGGGGGAAGCCGTGAACACTGAAGCTTTCTTT.

This CDR3 reads CASSLEISSKGNTIYF. For the CDR3, the DNA is TGTGCCAGCAGCTTAGAAATCAGCAGTAAGGGAAACACCATATATTTT. The V and J genes are TRBV7-6 and TRBJ1-3, with D uncertain. Trimming pared 1 base from V and 4 bases from J, leaving 14 bases between. The CDR3 consists of 16 residues. CDR1 and CDR2 (germline): SGHVS, FNYEAQ.

The J gene is TRBJ2-2, the V gene TRBV9; D is undetermined. Germline CDR1 is SGDLS and CDR2 is YYNGEE. The length of the CDR3 is 17 residues. V lost 0 bases to trimming and J lost 0 bases, with 12 bases between them. CDR3 bases: TGTGCCAGCAGCGTAGAAATGGGCAGGCCGAACACCGGGGAGCTGTTTTTT. Translating gives CASSVEMGRPNTGELFF.

This sequence joins TRBV9 and TRBJ2-5, with D perhaps matching TRBD2 (6 bases). This CDR3 is built from 15 residues. Per germline, CDR1 SGDLS and CDR2 YYNGEE. Trimming removed 4 bases at V and 1 base at J, with 14 bases between. CDR3 bases: TGTGCCAGCAGCCCCAGCGGCGGGGCCCAAGAGACCCAGTACTTC. It codes for CASSPSGGAQETQYF.

The gene calls are TRBV9 and TRBJ1-6; TRBD1 agrees at 8 bases. The germline CDR1 and CDR2 sequences are SGDLS and YYNGEE. This CDR3 is built from 15 residues. Germline trimming cut 3 bases from V and 7 bases from J; bases unmatched to any gene: 6. CDR3 loop: CASSEGGQENSPLHF. The DNA for the CDR3 is TGTGCCAGCAGCGAAGGGGGACAGGAGAATTCACCCCTCCACTTT.

The CDR3 reads CASSPQGTADGYTF. As DNA, the CDR3 is TGTGCCAGCAGCCCCCAAGGGACAGCGGATGGCTACACCTTC. The V and J genes are TRBV7-9 and TRBJ1-2; 7 bases are a match to TRBD1. Looked up from germline, CDR1 is SEHNR and CDR2 is FQNEAQ (reference sequence). The CDR3 spans 14 residues. The V segment lost 5 bases and the J segment 6 bases; nucleotides outside the gene matches: 9.

This chain uses TRBV6-5 with TRBJ1-3; D uncertain. V was shortened by 7 bases and J by 0 bases, with 13 bases between the two germline ends. Germline V gives CDR1 MNHEY, CDR2 SVGAGI. CDR3 length equals 15 residues. DNA for the CDR3: TGTGCCAGCAAAGGCACAGAAAACTCTGGAAACACCATATATTTT. It specifies CASKGTENSGNTIYF.